The rows below give T cell receptor beta chains drawn from one sample of a study of preoperative IRX-2 immunotherapy in early breast cancer. The method was immunoSEQ multiplex PCR; TCRdb's version includes in-frame clones alone and lacks a portion of them. The sample consists of around 34,000 clones, less than 90% of them appearing once. The source was lymph node tissue, collected from a patient treated with IRX-2 immunotherapy. The receptors stem from a human donor with breast cancer. The CDR3 runs from the conserved cysteine through the conserved F or W. D genes are given only for firm matches. Part of the rows lack a size; the others show once, few, many or a class for expanded clones.

D gene: NA
V gene: TRBV1
clone size: NA
J gene: TRBJ2-6
CDR3 DNA: TGCGCCAGCAGCCAAGACCCGTGGTGGCCGGGGCGGAAGTCTGGGGCCAACGTCCTGACTTTC
CDR3 protein: CASSQDPWWPGRKSGANVLTF

D gene: NA
V gene: TRBV19
clone size: NA
J gene: TRBJ1-1
CDR3 DNA: TGTGCCAGTAGTATCCAGGCGGCGGCGAGGAACACTGAAGCTTTCTTT
CDR3 protein: CASSIQAAARNTEAFF

D gene: NA
V gene: TRBV15
clone size: few
J gene: TRBJ1-3
CDR3 DNA: TGTGCCACCAGCAGAGCGGAGGGTTGGGGAAACACCATATATTTT
CDR3 protein: CATSRAEGWGNTIYF

D gene: NA
V gene: TRBV11-3
clone size: NA
J gene: TRBJ1-2
CDR3 DNA: TGTGCCAGCAGCTTCCAGGGTAGCAGCTATGGCTACACCTTC
CDR3 protein: CASSFQGSSYGYTF

D gene: TRBD1
V gene: TRBV4-1
clone size: few
J gene: TRBJ1-2
CDR3 DNA: TGCGCCAGCAGCCAGGGACAGGGGTATGGCTACACCTTC
CDR3 protein: CASSQGQGYGYTF

D gene: TRBD2
V gene: TRBV18
clone size: NA
J gene: TRBJ2-3
CDR3 DNA: TGTGCCAGCTCACTATTAGCGGGGGCCGATTCCACCACAGATACGCAGTATTTT
CDR3 protein: CASSLLAGADSTTDTQYF

D gene: NA
V gene: TRBV23-1
clone size: few
J gene: TRBJ1-4
CDR3 DNA: TGCGCCAGCAGCCAAGAAGGTGAATCGGAAAAACTGTTTTTT
CDR3 protein: CASSQEGESEKLFF

D gene: NA
V gene: TRBV6-7
clone size: once
J gene: TRBJ2-7
CDR3 DNA: TGTGCCAGCAGGGCTTACGGCGAGCAGTACTTC
CDR3 protein: CASRAYGEQYF

D gene: TRBD1
V gene: TRBV18
clone size: NA
J gene: TRBJ2-7
CDR3 DNA: TGTGCCAGCTCACCGGTGACAGGGACCTACGAGCAGTACTTC
CDR3 protein: CASSPVTGTYEQYF

D gene: NA
V gene: TRBV28
clone size: NA
J gene: TRBJ2-7
CDR3 DNA: TGTGCCAGCAGTTTGGCAGTCGGCTCCTACGAGCAGTACTTC
CDR3 protein: CASSLAVGSYEQYF

D gene: NA
V gene: TRBV19
clone size: NA
J gene: TRBJ2-5
CDR3 DNA: TGTGCCAGTAGTAACACCCAAGAGACCCAGTACTTC
CDR3 protein: CASSNTQETQYF

D gene: NA
V gene: TRBV19
clone size: NA
J gene: TRBJ1-2
CDR3 DNA: TGTGCCAGTAGTATGGACCCTCGCAACTATGGCTACACCTTC
CDR3 protein: CASSMDPRNYGYTF

D gene: TRBD1
V gene: TRBV19
clone size: NA
J gene: TRBJ1-5
CDR3 DNA: TGTGCCAGTAGTATAGGATGGGACAGGGGCCCAGTATACAATCAGCCCCAGCATTTT
CDR3 protein: CASSIGWDRGPVYNQPQHF

D gene: NA
V gene: TRBV28
clone size: few
J gene: TRBJ1-4
CDR3 DNA: TGTGCCAGCAGTATCCGGCCTAATGAAAAACTGTTTTTT
CDR3 protein: CASSIRPNEKLFF

D gene: NA
V gene: TRBV19
clone size: NA
J gene: TRBJ2-1
CDR3 DNA: TGTGCCAGTAGTATAAGTCAGGGATTACACAATGAGCAGTTCTTC
CDR3 protein: CASSISQGLHNEQFF

D gene: NA
V gene: TRBV19
clone size: NA
J gene: TRBJ1-5
CDR3 DNA: TGTGCCAGTAGTACTACCGCTTGGGGGACGAGCAATCAGCCCCAGCATTTT
CDR3 protein: CASSTTAWGTSNQPQHF

D gene: TRBD2
V gene: TRBV19
clone size: NA
J gene: TRBJ2-1
CDR3 DNA: TGTGCCAGTGGGCTCGCGGGGGGGCCGAATGAGCAGTTCTTC
CDR3 protein: CASGLAGGPNEQFF